This TCR beta chain was documented in a study of shared clonotypes between healthy human individuals. Study as a whole: In total, the donors were a couple of women and three men aged 18 to 49. Regarding the study as a whole: All-four-donor shared clonotypes had higher generation probabilities than non-shared clonotypes did.

Data came from immunoSEQ multiplex PCR; TCRdb stores just in-frame clones and leaves some out. The sample includes about 680,000 clones, less than 80% of them seen just once. With regard to this clone: Its antigen is not known.

The sequenced material came from memory CD4+ T cells sorted from blood. Specified subset: CD45RA-negative fraction. The receptor's source is a woman aged 25 to 39 in good health.

The CDR3 sequence: CASSQRVRQMYQETQYF. CDR3 coding DNA: TGTGCCAGCAGCCAACGGGTGAGACAGATGTACCAAGAGACCCAGTACTTC. The rearrangement joins TRBV14 to TRBJ2-5; possibly TRBD1 for D (5 bases). The germline V gene has CDR1 SGHDN and CDR2 FVKESK. The CDR3 covers 17 residues. V was clipped by 2 bases and J by 0 bases, with 16 bases between them.